These 15 T cell receptor beta chains were all obtained from the same sample, sequenced in a study of T cell responses to AZD1222 COVID-19 vaccine. Using immunoSEQ multiplex PCR, the repertoire was profiled, and TCRdb retains in-frame clones only, with some absent. The sample has roughly 200,000 clones, approximately 92% seen once. Sequenced material: peripheral blood, taken 28 days after the second dose of the MenACWY control vaccine. Every receptor here comes from an adult who received the MenACWY meningococcal vaccine as a control.

The gene calls are TRBV29-1 and TRBJ2-3; 12 nucleotides line up with TRBD2. The V gene's germline CDR1 is SQVTM and CDR2 ANQGSEA. V was pared by 7 bases and J by 6 bases, with 2 bases of the junction left unmatched. CDR3 length: 12 amino acids. The chain's CDR3 is CSATSGSDTQYF. The CDR3 DNA reads as TGCAGCGCGACTAGCGGGAGTGATACGCAGTATTTT.

This chain links TRBV5-1 with TRBJ1-6; 7 positions agree with TRBD1. The CDR3 runs 15 residues. J lost 5 bases, V lost 4 bases, and 6 bases had no gene match. Germline lookup yields CDR1 SGHRS and CDR2 YFSETQ. This CDR3 reads CASSLRTGHNSPLHF. CDR3 nucleotides: TGCGCCAGCAGCCTTCGGACAGGTCATAATTCACCCCTCCACTTT.

This chain joins TRBV6-5 and TRBJ2-7; D is unresolved. V lost 3 bases, J lost 3 bases, and 9 bases lay in between. In germline, CDR1 is MNHEY, CDR2 SVGAGI. This CDR3 comprises 13 residues. The CDR3: CASSYRLNYEQYF. DNA of the CDR3: TGTGCCAGCAGTTATCGTCTGAACTACGAGCAGTACTTC.

The genes are TRBV12-5 and TRBJ1-1, with D possibly matching TRBD1 (6 bases). The CDR3 runs to 15 residues. CDR1 LGHNT and CDR2 FRNRAP come from the germline V gene. Trimming cost V 0 bases and J 5 bases, with 13 bases left between them. In nucleotides, the CDR3 is TGTGCTAGTGGTTTGGTAGCAGGGGCGCGGACTGAAGCTTTCTTT. Its protein is CASGLVAGARTEAFF.

This clone was recorded a few times. The V and J genes are TRBV19 and TRBJ2-6; 10 positions agree with TRBD1. Germline V CDR1 and CDR2: LNHDA, SQIVND (reference sequence). CDR3 length: 17 amino acids. V gave up 5 bases and J gave up 2 bases; unmatched junction bases: 6. The CDR3 is CASSEPGQGTGANVLTF. Here the CDR3 DNA reads TGTGCCAGTAGTGAACCGGGACAGGGGACTGGGGCCAACGTCCTGACTTTC.

The chain combines TRBV25-1 with TRBJ2-7, with D uncertain. Germline V lookup: CDR1 MGHDK, CDR2 SYGVNS. Trimming took off 2 bases at V and 6 bases at J, with 11 bases between the two ends. CDR3 length: 13 residues. In nucleotides, the CDR3 is TGTGCCAGCAGTGAAAGTGATGCGACCGAGCAGTACTTC. Encoded protein: CASSESDATEQYF.

The CDR3 nucleotides read TGTGCCACCAGCTCACGAGGGAACGAAAAACTGTTTTTT. This sequence encodes CATSSRGNEKLFF. This rearrangement joins TRBV15 to TRBJ1-4; D gene unclear. This CDR3 is 13 amino acids long. Germline loops: CDR1 LNHNV, CDR2 YYDKDF (reference sequence). Trimming removed 5 bases at V and 8 bases at J, with 12 bases between.

This clone has a single count. The rearrangement uses TRBV19 and TRBJ1-1; D gene ambiguous. The CDR3 is made up of 14 amino acids. The V gene's germline CDR1 is LNHDA and CDR2 SQIVND (reference sequence). V shed 5 bases and J shed 7 bases, with 17 bases lying between them. The CDR3 reads CASSRPVTDHEAFF. CDR3 nucleotides: TGTGCCAGTAGTCGGCCCGTGACGGACCATGAAGCTTTCTTT.

The rearrangement links TRBV5-1 to TRBJ2-7; weak D call: TRBD2 (6 bases). Per the germline V gene, CDR1 is SGHRS and CDR2 is YFSETQ. The CDR3 has 14 residues. V was cut by 8 bases and J by 3 bases, with 18 bases left in between. CDR3 protein: CASYQGGELYEQYF. The DNA for the CDR3 is TGCGCCAGTTATCAGGGAGGTGAACTCTACGAGCAGTACTTC.

The rearrangement joins TRBV9 to TRBJ1-4; no firm D call. This CDR3 contains 16 residues. Per germline, CDR1 SGDLS and CDR2 YYNGEE. The germline V and J ends were trimmed by 3 bases and 0 bases, with 12 bases remaining between them. The CDR3 region has the DNA TGTGCCAGCAGCGCCGGCCACAGAGCAACTAATGAAAAACTGTTTTTT. Encoded protein: CASSAGHRATNEKLFF. The whole variable domain, filled in from reference TRBV9 and TRBJ1-4, reads DSGVTQTPKHLITATGQRVTLRCSPRSGDLSVYWYQQSLDQGLQFLIQYYNGEERAKGNILERFSAQQFPDLHSELNLSSLELGDSALYFCASSAGHRATNEKLFFGSGTQLSVL.

The V and J genes are TRBV9 and TRBJ1-4; 9 nucleotides align to TRBD1. Looked up from germline, CDR1 is SGDLS and CDR2 is YYNGEE. The CDR3 extends over 21 amino acids. The V gene end was trimmed by 2 bases and the J gene end by 0 bases; junction bases not matched to a gene: 17. DNA of the CDR3: TGTGCCAGCAGCGTCGGGACAGGGTTCGGGCTTTCGTCTGCAACTAATGAAAAACTGTTTTTT. It yields the protein CASSVGTGFGLSSATNEKLFF.

The CDR3 loop is CSASSTRGALRPQHF. CDR3 sequence (DNA): TGCAGTGCTAGTTCTACACGCGGGGCGCTTCGGCCCCAGCATTTT. The rearrangement uses TRBV20-1 and TRBJ1-5, with a tentative D call TRBD1 (5 bases). The CDR3 consists of 15 residues. Trimming removed 3 bases from V and 9 bases from J, with 21 bases in between. Germline loops: CDR1 DFQATT, CDR2 SNEGSKA (reference sequence).

The gene calls are TRBV29-1 and TRBJ1-5; D possibly corresponds to TRBD1 (5 bases). The CDR3 runs to 13 residues. V lost 4 bases and J 9 bases, leaving 16 bases between the germline ends. Germline lookup yields CDR1 SQVTM and CDR2 ANQGSEA. Here the CDR3 DNA reads TGCAGCGTTGTTACCGCCGGGCAGGGGCCCCAGCATTTT. Encoded protein: CSVVTAGQGPQHF.

J is TRBJ2-1 and V is TRBV27; a possible D gene is TRBD2 (6 bases). Germline V gene sequence: CDR1 MNHEY, CDR2 SMNVEV (reference sequence). Trimming cost V 2 bases and J 2 bases, with 10 bases left between them. CDR3 length equals 15 residues. Here the CDR3 reads CASSLGLAAYNEQFF. CDR3 sequence (DNA): TGTGCCAGCAGTTTAGGGTTAGCGGCCTACAATGAGCAGTTCTTC.

This clone was seen only a few times. The V and J genes are TRBV19 and TRBJ1-2; tentative D call: TRBD1 (5 bases). Germline lookup yields CDR1 LNHDA and CDR2 SQIVND (reference sequence). This CDR3 comprises 13 residues. Trimming took off 6 bases at V and 1 base at J, with 9 bases between the two ends. The CDR3 region is CASRPQGNYGYTF. CDR3 nucleotide sequence: TGTGCCAGTAGACCGCAGGGTAACTATGGCTACACCTTC.